The present T cell receptor beta chain was sequenced within a study of blood T cell repertoires in COVID-19. Overall study context: In each case, the material was cDNA or gDNA derived from T cells, B-cell-depleted T cells, or PBMCs.

A note on this clone: The sample carries other DNA sequences with the same CDR3.

Method: immunoSEQ multiplex PCR; TCRdb's copy keeps in-frame clones and lacks some. There are some 110,000 clones in the sample; about 89% occur only once, and around 14% lies in the top ten. The sequence was collected from a man between 50 and 59 years old with acute or convalescent COVID-19. The material sequenced was peripheral blood.

CDR3 in amino acids: CASSQGPNSNQPQHF. CDR3 DNA: TGCGCCAGCAGCCAAGGGCCCAATAGCAATCAGCCCCAGCATTTT. The genes are TRBV4-1 and TRBJ1-5; D is ambiguous. This CDR3 comprises 15 residues. With 1 base removed from V and 0 bases from J, the gap between germline ends came to 7 bases. Germline-derived CDR1 and CDR2 are MGHRA and YSYEKL.